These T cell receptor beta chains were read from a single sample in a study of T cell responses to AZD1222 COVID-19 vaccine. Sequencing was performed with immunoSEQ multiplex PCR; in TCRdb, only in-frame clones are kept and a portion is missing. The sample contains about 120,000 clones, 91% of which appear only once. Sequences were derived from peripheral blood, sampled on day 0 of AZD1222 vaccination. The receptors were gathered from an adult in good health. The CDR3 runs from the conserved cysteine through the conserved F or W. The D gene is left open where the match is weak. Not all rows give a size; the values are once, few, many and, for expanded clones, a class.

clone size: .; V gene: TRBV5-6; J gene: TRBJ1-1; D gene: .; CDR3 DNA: TGTGCCAGCAGCTTGGGGGGATACGAAGCTTTCTTT; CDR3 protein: CASSLGGYEAFF
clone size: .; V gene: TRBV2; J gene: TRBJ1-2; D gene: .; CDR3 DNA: TGTGCCAGCAGTGAACGTAGGGACAATTGGAATGGCTACACCTTC; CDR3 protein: CASSERRDNWNGYTF
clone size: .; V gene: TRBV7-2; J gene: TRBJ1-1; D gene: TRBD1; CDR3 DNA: TGTGCCAGCAGCCCAGGACAGGCGTATAGGAACACTGAAGCTTTCTTT; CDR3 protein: CASSPGQAYRNTEAFF
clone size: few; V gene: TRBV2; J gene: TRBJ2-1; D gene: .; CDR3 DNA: TGTGCCAGCAGTGAAGCGCTTGAGTACCCGGGTCCACACGAAAACAATGAGCAGTTCTTC; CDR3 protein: CASSEALEYPGPHENNEQFF
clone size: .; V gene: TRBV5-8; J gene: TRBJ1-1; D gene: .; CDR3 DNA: TGTGCCAGCAGCTTCTCCACACGGCGGGACACTGAAGCTTTCTTT; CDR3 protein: CASSFSTRRDTEAFF
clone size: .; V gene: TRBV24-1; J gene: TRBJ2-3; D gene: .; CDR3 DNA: TGTGCCACCAGTGATAAAACCTGGGCTCCCACAGATACGCAGTATTTT; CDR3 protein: CATSDKTWAPTDTQYF
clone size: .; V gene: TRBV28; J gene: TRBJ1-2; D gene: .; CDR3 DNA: TGTGCCAGCAGTGTCCAGGGCTATGGCTACACCTTC; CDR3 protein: CASSVQGYGYTF
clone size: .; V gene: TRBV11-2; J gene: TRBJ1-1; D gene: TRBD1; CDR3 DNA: TGTGCCAGCAGCTCCATCCAGGGGGCGCACACTGAAGCTTTCTTT; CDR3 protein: CASSSIQGAHTEAFF
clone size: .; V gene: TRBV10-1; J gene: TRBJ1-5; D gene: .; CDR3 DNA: TGCGCCAGCAGGGAGACAGGATGGCCACGCTATGGCAATCAGCCCCAGCATTTT; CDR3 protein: CASRETGWPRYGNQPQHF
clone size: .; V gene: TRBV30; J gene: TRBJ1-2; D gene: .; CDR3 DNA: TGTGCCTGGAGTGTACGAGACGGACTAAACTATGGCTACACCTTC; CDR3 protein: CAWSVRDGLNYGYTF
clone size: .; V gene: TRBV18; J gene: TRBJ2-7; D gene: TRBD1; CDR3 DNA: TGTGCCAGCTCAATTCAGGGGGCGGTTTTCGACGAGCAGTACTTC; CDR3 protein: CASSIQGAVFDEQYF
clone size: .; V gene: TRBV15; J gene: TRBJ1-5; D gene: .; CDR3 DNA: TGTGCCACCAGCAGAGATCCGACCCCTGGCAATCAGCCCCAGCATTTT; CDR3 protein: CATSRDPTPGNQPQHF
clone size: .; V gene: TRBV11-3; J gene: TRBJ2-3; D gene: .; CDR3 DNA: TGTGCCAGCAGGGGGGGGCTCACAGATACGCAGTATTTT; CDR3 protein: CASRGGLTDTQYF
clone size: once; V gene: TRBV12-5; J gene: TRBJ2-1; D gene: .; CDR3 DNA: TGTGCTAGTGATGGGCCTAGCTCCTACAATGAGCAGTTCTTC; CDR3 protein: CASDGPSSYNEQFF
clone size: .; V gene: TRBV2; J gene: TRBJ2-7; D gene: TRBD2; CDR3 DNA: TGTGCCAGCAGTGCCCAGGGACTAGCGGGAAACGAGCAGTACTTC; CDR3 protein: CASSAQGLAGNEQYF
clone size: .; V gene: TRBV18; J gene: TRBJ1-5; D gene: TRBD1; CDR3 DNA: TGTGCCAGCTCACCGACGACAGGGATGAATCAGCCCCAGCATTTT; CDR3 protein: CASSPTTGMNQPQHF
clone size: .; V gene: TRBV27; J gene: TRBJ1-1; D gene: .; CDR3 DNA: TGTGCCAGCAGTTTATCGGGACACACAGGCACTGAAGCTTTCTTT; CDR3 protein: CASSLSGHTGTEAFF
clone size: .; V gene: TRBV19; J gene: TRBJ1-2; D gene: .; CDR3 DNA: TGTGCCAGTAGTAATGGGGGGATTTCGAACGCCTTC; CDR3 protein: CASSNGGISNAF
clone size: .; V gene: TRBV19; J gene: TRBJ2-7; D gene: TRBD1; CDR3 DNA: TGTGCCAGTATGGACAGGGATTCCTACGAGCAGTACTTC; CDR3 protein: CASMDRDSYEQYF
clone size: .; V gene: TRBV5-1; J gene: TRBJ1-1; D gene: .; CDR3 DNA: TGCGCCAGCAGCTTGGATTCAGGGACGACTGAAGCTTTCTTT; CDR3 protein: CASSLDSGTTEAFF
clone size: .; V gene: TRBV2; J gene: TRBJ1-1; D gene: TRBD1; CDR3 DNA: TGTGCCAGCAGCCCGACAGGGAGGAACACTGAAGCTTTCTTT; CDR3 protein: CASSPTGRNTEAFF
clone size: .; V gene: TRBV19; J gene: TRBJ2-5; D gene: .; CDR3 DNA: TGTGCCAGTAGTATCGGACAGTGGGAGACCCAGTACTTC; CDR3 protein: CASSIGQWETQYF